What follows describes a single TCR beta chain. Its specificity is not known. CDR1 and CDR2 (germline): SGDLS, YYNGEE. Trimming stripped 4 bases from V and 8 bases from J, with 15 bases between. The CDR3 length is 14 residues. The data were taken from a study of cytomegalovirus exposure and HLA in healthy donors. Broader study findings: In a later analysis, compared with equally common non-associated chains, HLA-associated beta chains were more expanded.

Researchers ran the PCR with 60 Vbeta and 13 Jbeta primers. The repertoire was sequenced with immunoSEQ multiplex PCR; TCRdb's copy has only in-frame clones and lacks some. The sample records around 180,000 clones, roughly 80% being singletons. The receptor was isolated from a male donor in good health and CMV-seronegative. The chain employs TRBV9 and TRBJ1-4, with a tentative D call TRBD1 (5 bases). Sample: PBMCs. The CDR3 nucleotides read TGTGCCAGCAGCCAAGGGGTGGGGCGCGAAAAACTGTTTTTT. As protein: CASSQGVGREKLFF.